Below, 23 T cell receptor beta chains from the same sample are listed, as sequenced in a study of graft-versus-host responses after intestinal transplantation. These receptors' targets are unknown. The data were produced by immunoSEQ multiplex PCR, yet TCRdb's version contains in-frame clones alone and is incomplete. The sample lists 62,000 or so clones; 90% to 95% were seen once. The sample in question was unstimulated CD8+ T cells sorted from spleen or lymph node cells, obtained before transplant. Every receptor here comes from a human donor who was the organ donor for an intestinal transplant.

This rearrangement joins TRBV5-8 to TRBJ1-1, with 12 bases fitting TRBD1. The ends lost 2 bases at V and 5 bases at J; junction bases unmatched: 7. CDR1 is SGHTS, CDR2 YDEGEE, per germline. This CDR3 has 16 amino acids. The CDR3 region is CASSLRDRGRGTEAFF. The CDR3 DNA follows: TGTGCCAGCAGCTTACGGGACAGGGGGCGAGGTACTGAAGCTTTCTTT.

The chain employs TRBV10-2 and TRBJ2-1; possible D gene TRBD2, 6 bases. The CDR3 runs 15 residues. Trimming pared 4 bases from V and 2 bases from J, leaving 12 bases between. Germline CDR1 WSHSY, CDR2 SAAADI. In nucleotides, the CDR3 is TGCGCCAGCAGTGGGTGGAGGGACCCCTACAATGAGCAGTTCTTC. Its translation: CASSGWRDPYNEQFF.

The chain couples TRBV19 to TRBJ2-1; D is perhaps TRBD2 (5 bases). Germline lookup yields CDR1 LNHDA and CDR2 SQIVND (reference sequence). Trimming shortened V by 3 bases and J by 3 bases, and 12 bases separated the two germline ends. CDR3 length equals 15 residues. The CDR3 DNA follows: TGTGCCAGTAGTATTCCGAGTGGGAGCTACAATGAGCAGTTCTTC. It encodes CASSIPSGSYNEQFF.

This clone was counted a few times. The rearrangement links TRBV5-6 to TRBJ2-1, with 7 bases identical to TRBD2. This CDR3 region has 13 residues. V trimming: 4 bases; J trimming: 10 bases; junction bases outside the gene matches: 8. Per germline, CDR1 SGHDT and CDR2 YYEEEE. The CDR3 protein is CASSRTRAEEQFF. DNA for the CDR3: TGTGCCAGCAGCCGGACTAGAGCCGAGGAGCAGTTCTTC. The variable domain in full, completed from reference TRBV5-6 and TRBJ2-1, reads DAGVTQSPTHLIKTRGQQVTLRCSPKSGHDTVSWYQQALGQGPQFIFQYYEEEERQRGNFPDRFSGHQFPNYSSELNVNALLLGDSALYLCASSRTRAEEQFFGPGTRLTVL.

In the case of this clone: Its ends do not fully match the called genes, so a read error is possible. CDR3 coding DNA: TGTGCTAGCAGCTTAGGACAAGACAGCACTAATGAAAAACTGTTTTTT. Translated: CASSLGQDSTNEKLFF. The chain joins TRBV7-7 to TRBJ1-4, with TRBD1 as a possible D gene (5 bases). There are 16 residues in the CDR3. The germline gives CDR1 SSHAT, CDR2 FNYEAQ (reference sequence).

This chain uses TRBV11-1 with TRBJ2-1, with 11 bases matching TRBD2. This CDR3 has 16 amino acids. Trimming at V came to 5 bases and at J to 8 bases, leaving 11 bases not matched to a gene. Germline CDR1 and CDR2: SGHAT and FQDESV (reference sequence). DNA of the CDR3: TGTGCCAGCAGCCCCTTCCCGGGACTAGCGGTGGATGAGCAGTTCTTC. Translating gives CASSPFPGLAVDEQFF.

The rearrangement uses TRBV19 and TRBJ2-2, with 12 bases matching TRBD2. Losses at the gene ends were 4 bases for V and 3 bases for J; bases not matched to a gene: 12. Germline V CDR1 and CDR2: LNHDA, SQIVND (reference sequence). CDR3 size: 19 residues. This CDR3 is CASSTLRTSGKRYTGELFF. CDR3 DNA: TGTGCCAGTAGTACCCTAAGGACTAGCGGGAAAAGGTACACCGGGGAGCTGTTTTTT.

The chain has TRBV2 and TRBJ2-1, with TRBD2 identical over 9 bases. J gave up 5 bases and V 2 bases, and 7 bases lay outside the gene matches. The germline gives CDR1 SNHLY, CDR2 FYNNEI. The CDR3 loop spans 16 amino acids. The CDR3 DNA sequence: TGTGCCAGCAGTGAATCTAGCGGGGATATCCACAATGAGCAGTTCTTC. Translating it yields CASSESSGDIHNEQFF.

In DNA, the CDR3 is TGTGCCAGCAGTTTAACTCTTTCCGGGACATTAGATCAGCCCCAGCATTTT. Residues: CASSLTLSGTLDQPQHF. This chain connects TRBV28 to TRBJ1-5; tentative D call: TRBD1 (6 bases). The CDR3 is made up of 17 amino acids. Germline lookup yields CDR1 MDHEN and CDR2 SYDVKM. Trimming removed 2 bases from V and 5 bases from J, with 19 bases in between.

The chain recombines TRBV6-6 with TRBJ2-7; D perhaps matches TRBD1 (7 bases). Trimming left V 4 bases short and J 2 bases short, with 15 bases between. This CDR3 spans 15 amino acids. Germline CDR1 MNHNY, CDR2 SVGAGI (reference sequence). This CDR3 reads CASSSLQGGPYEQYF. The CDR3, as DNA: TGTGCCAGCAGTTCGCTCCAGGGGGGCCCCTACGAGCAGTACTTC.

This rearrangement joins TRBV19 to TRBJ2-3, with D tentatively TRBD2 (6 bases). The length of the CDR3 is 13 residues. The germline V gene encodes CDR1 LNHDA and CDR2 SQIVND (reference sequence). The ends were cut back, 5 bases at V and 3 bases at J, with 9 bases in the middle. The CDR3 sequence: CASSAGGTDTQYF. The CDR3 region has the DNA TGTGCCAGTAGTGCCGGAGGGACAGATACGCAGTATTTT.

This rearrangement joins TRBV6-5 to TRBJ2-7; a weak D match, TRBD2 (6 bases). V shed 6 bases and J shed 6 bases, with 9 bases lying between them. There are 11 residues in the CDR3. Germline CDR1 reads MNHEY; CDR2 reads SVGAGI. The CDR3 loop is CASRSGVEQYF. The CDR3 nucleotides are TGTGCCAGCAGATCGGGAGTCGAGCAGTACTTC.

The rearrangement links TRBV6-4 to TRBJ2-3; weak D call: TRBD1 (6 bases). V shed 0 bases and J shed 0 bases, with 13 bases lying between them. Germline V CDR1 and CDR2: MRHNA, SNTAGT. This CDR3 spans 17 amino acids. CDR3 nucleotides: TGTGCCAGCAGTGACTCAGTAGGGACACCTAGCACAGATACGCAGTATTTT. Protein: CASSDSVGTPSTDTQYF.

The chain is built from TRBV11-2 and TRBJ2-2; 7 bases agree with TRBD1. This CDR3 spans 19 amino acids. Per the germline V gene, CDR1 is SGHAT and CDR2 is FQNNGV. The J segment lost 1 base and the V segment lost 3 bases, leaving 14 bases of the junction unmatched. CDR3 coding DNA: TGTGCCAGCAGCTTCCCGCTTCCCCCGGGACAGTTGAACACCGGGGAGCTGTTTTTT. This encodes CASSFPLPPGQLNTGELFF.

This clone was counted between two and nine times. This chain links TRBV5-8 with TRBJ2-5, with 9 nucleotides matching TRBD1. V gave up 3 bases and J gave up 2 bases; unmatched junction bases: 2. Germline V lookup: CDR1 SGHTS, CDR2 YDEGEE. This CDR3 has 14 residues. DNA of the CDR3: TGTGCCAGCAGCTGGGGGACAGGGCAAGAGACCCAGTACTTC. This translates into CASSWGTGQETQYF.

The chain combines TRBV5-6 with TRBJ1-1, with 8 bases aligning to TRBD1. Germline V lookup: CDR1 SGHDT, CDR2 YYEEEE. V dropped 3 bases and J dropped 4; count of bases not matched to a gene: 11. The CDR3 is made up of 16 amino acids. The CDR3 here is CASSWDRRIVGTEAFF. Written as DNA, the CDR3 is TGTGCCAGCAGCTGGGACAGGAGGATCGTAGGCACTGAAGCTTTCTTT.

This clone ranks as medium-sized. J is TRBJ2-7 and V is TRBV7-9, with D possibly being TRBD1 (6 bases). Germline CDR1 and CDR2: SEHNR and FQNEAQ (reference sequence). The CDR3 runs to 13 residues. V gave up 5 bases and J gave up 8 bases, with 16 bases separating them. The CDR3 region has the DNA TGTGCCAGCAGCGGAACCAACCGGGACAAGCAGTACTTC. Translation: CASSGTNRDKQYF. The variable domain in full, completed from reference TRBV7-9 and TRBJ2-7, reads DTGVSQNPRHKITKRGQNVTFRCDPISEHNRLYWYRQTLGQGPEFLTYFQNEAQLEKSRLLSDRFSAERPKGSFSTLEIQRTEQGDSAMYLCASSGTNRDKQYFGPGTRLTVT.

This clone was seen just once. V gene TRBV28 combines with J gene TRBJ1-4; possible D gene TRBD1, 6 bases. V was pared by 4 bases and J by 8 bases, with 20 bases between. This CDR3 contains 16 residues. Germline loops: CDR1 MDHEN, CDR2 SYDVKM. CDR3: CASSSQRQEWREKLFF. CDR3 in DNA: TGTGCCAGCAGTTCCCAAAGACAGGAATGGAGGGAAAAACTGTTTTTT.

This chain links TRBV7-2 with TRBJ2-7, with TRBD2 matching 8 bases. The CDR3 runs to 13 residues. The germline V gene has CDR1 SGHTA and CDR2 FQGNSA. Trimming cost V 6 bases and J 2 bases; bases outside gene matches: 3. The CDR3 coding sequence is TGTGCCAGCAGTCTGGGACTAGCCTACGAGCAGTACTTC. Translation gives CASSLGLAYEQYF.

The chain employs TRBV7-8 and TRBJ1-2, with D perhaps matching TRBD1 (6 bases). The length of the CDR3 is 13 residues. The V gene's germline CDR1 is SGHVS and CDR2 FQNEAQ. Trimming pared 5 bases from V and 3 bases from J, leaving 10 bases between. DNA of the CDR3: TGTGCCAGCAGCCCGAGGACAGACTATGGCTACACCTTC. It specifies CASSPRTDYGYTF.

The rearrangement uses TRBV25-1 and TRBJ2-7, with TRBD2 as a possible D gene (6 bases). V dropped 1 base and J dropped 5 bases, with 12 bases sitting between them. Germline V gene lookup returns CDR1 MGHDK and CDR2 SYGVNS. This CDR3 spans 14 amino acids. The CDR3: CASSELGLRHEQYF. The CDR3 nucleotides are TGTGCCAGCAGTGAATTGGGACTGCGCCACGAGCAGTACTTC.

The chain carries TRBV4-2 and TRBJ2-4; possible D gene TRBD1, 6 bases. Trimming stripped 1 base from V and 4 bases from J, with 17 bases between. The CDR3 length is 17 residues. Looked up from germline, CDR1 is LGHNA and CDR2 is YNFKEQ. CDR3 DNA: TGTGCCAGCAGCCAAGTGGGCGGAGAGGGGGTTAAAAACATTCAGTACTTC. Protein: CASSQVGGEGVKNIQYF.

The chain uses TRBV10-3 and TRBJ2-7; D remains unclear. This CDR3 region has 13 residues. V lost 4 bases and J lost 2, with 9 bases in between. Germline V gene sequence: CDR1 ENHRY, CDR2 SYGVKD. The CDR3 nucleotides are TGTGCCATCAGTGTCGCCAGTACCTACGAGCAGTACTTC. It codes for CAISVASTYEQYF.